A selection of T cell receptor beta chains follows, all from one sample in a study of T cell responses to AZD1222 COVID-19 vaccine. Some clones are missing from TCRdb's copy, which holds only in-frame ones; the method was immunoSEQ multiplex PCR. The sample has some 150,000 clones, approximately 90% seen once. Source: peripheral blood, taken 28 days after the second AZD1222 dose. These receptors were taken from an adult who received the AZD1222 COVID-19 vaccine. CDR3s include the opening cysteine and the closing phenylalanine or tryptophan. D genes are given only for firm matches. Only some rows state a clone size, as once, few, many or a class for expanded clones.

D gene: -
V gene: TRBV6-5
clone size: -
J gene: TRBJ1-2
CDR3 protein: CASSKDRKSNYGYTF

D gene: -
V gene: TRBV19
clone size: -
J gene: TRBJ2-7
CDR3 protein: CASSIASSYEQYF

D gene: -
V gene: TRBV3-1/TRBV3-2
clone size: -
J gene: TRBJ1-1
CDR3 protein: CASSHLSRGIEAFF

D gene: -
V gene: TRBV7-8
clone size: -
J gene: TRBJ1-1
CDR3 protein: CASSPGGTNTEAFF

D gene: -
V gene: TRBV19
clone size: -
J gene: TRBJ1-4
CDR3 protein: CAVRDSYNEKLFF

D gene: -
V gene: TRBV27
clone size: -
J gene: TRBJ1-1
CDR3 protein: CASRARGGSNMNTEAFF

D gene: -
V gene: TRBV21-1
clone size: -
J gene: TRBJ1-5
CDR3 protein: CASRANQPQHF

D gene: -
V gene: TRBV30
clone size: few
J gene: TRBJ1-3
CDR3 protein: CAFQDGSSGNTIYF

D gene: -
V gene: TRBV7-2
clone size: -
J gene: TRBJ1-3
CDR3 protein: CASSFLSGHSGNTIYF

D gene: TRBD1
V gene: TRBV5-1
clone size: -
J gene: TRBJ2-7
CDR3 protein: CASRPGTGGDEQYF

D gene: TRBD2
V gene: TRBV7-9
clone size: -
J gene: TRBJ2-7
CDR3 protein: CASSSSLGGDYEQYF

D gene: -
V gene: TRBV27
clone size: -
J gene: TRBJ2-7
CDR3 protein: CASSSPRGEQYF

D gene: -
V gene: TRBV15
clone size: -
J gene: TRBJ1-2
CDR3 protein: CATSNLGGYTF

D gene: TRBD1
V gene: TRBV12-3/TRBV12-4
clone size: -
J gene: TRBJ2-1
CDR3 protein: CASKKGQGNEQFF

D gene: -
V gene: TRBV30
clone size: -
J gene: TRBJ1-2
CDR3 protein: CAWSWGGGGYTF

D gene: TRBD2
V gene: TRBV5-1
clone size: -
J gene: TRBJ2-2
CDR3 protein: CASSFKFRTRLSANTGELFF

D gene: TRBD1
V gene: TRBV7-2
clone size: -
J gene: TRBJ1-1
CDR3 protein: CASSPSRQGTEAFF

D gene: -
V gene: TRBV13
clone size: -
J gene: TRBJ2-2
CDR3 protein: CASSFGGNTGELFF

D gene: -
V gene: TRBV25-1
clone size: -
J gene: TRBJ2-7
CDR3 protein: CASSESGGLYEQYF

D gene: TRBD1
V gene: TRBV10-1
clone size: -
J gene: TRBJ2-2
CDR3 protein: CATRRDRDTGELFF

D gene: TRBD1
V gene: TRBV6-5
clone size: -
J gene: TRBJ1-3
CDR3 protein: CASSRQGNGNTIYF

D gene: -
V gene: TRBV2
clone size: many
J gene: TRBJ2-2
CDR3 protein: CASRGGGAGELFF

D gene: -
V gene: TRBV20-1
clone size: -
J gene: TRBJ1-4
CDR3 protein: CSAHRDEKLFF

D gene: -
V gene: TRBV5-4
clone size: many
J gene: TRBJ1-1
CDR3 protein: CASRDGERVEAFF

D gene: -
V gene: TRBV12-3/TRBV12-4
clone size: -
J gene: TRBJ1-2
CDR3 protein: CASSRGYGYTF

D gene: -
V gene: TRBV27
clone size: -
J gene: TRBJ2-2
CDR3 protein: CASRPGGVGTGELFF

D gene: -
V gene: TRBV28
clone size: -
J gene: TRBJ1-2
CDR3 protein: CASSLPGASSYGYTF

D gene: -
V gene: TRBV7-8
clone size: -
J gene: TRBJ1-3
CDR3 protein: CASSPDRFPGNTIYF